The present T cell receptor beta chain was sequenced within a study of blood T cell repertoires in COVID-19. About the research overall: Samples representing acute and convalescent COVID-19 were sourced from the United States, Italy and Spain.

The data were produced by immunoSEQ multiplex PCR, yet TCRdb's version contains in-frame clones alone and is incomplete. The data contain approximately 74,000 clones, over 75% of them singletons. The CDR3 is 17 residues long. CDR1 MGHRA and CDR2 YSYEKL come from the germline V gene. V gave up 1 base and J gave up 0 bases; unmatched junction bases: 4. The genes are TRBV4-1 and TRBJ2-2, with 8 bases fitting TRBD1. Source material: peripheral blood. The receptor was isolated from a man in his 70s with acute or convalescent COVID-19. In DNA, the CDR3 is TGCGCCAGCAGCCAAGGGGACAGGAGTACGAACACCGGGGAGCTGTTTTTT. Protein product: CASSQGDRSTNTGELFF.